A single sample is the source of the 8 T cell receptor beta chains below, sequenced in a study of blood T cell repertoires in COVID-19 (dated by TCRdb to about 2020). The library relied on the immunoSEQ multiplex PCR assay. As stored in TCRdb, this immuneACCESS dataset retains in-frame rearrangements with V and J assigned. A fraction of the clones does not appear; measured against another copy, unresolved V genes explain less than half of the discrepancy, and the remainder lacks a known reason. The table for this sample lists 75,000 to 95,000 clones; about four fifths of them were counted only once. Around 13% of the sample rests with the top ten. Sequenced input: peripheral blood. The receptors stem from a woman in her 40s with active or convalescent COVID-19.

The CDR3 protein is CASSPTGYEQYF. The CDR3 DNA reads TGTGCCAGCAGCCCAACAGGGTACGAGCAGTACTTC. The chain joins TRBV3-1 (or the pseudogene TRBV3-2) to TRBJ2-7; TRBD1 is a possible D gene (6 bases). This CDR3 has 12 residues. The V gene's germline CDR1 is LGHDT and CDR2 YNNKEL (reference sequence). The V end was cut by 4 bases, the J end by 4 bases, with 8 bases between.

The genes are TRBV11-1 and TRBJ2-5; 10 nucleotides align to TRBD2. The ends lost 6 bases at V and 4 bases at J; junction bases unmatched: 8. CDR3 size: 15 residues. CDR1 is SGHAT and CDR2 is FQDESV in the germline V gene (reference sequence). CDR3 sequence: CASSSGRRSRETQYF. The CDR3 nucleotides are TGTGCCAGCAGTAGCGGGAGGAGGTCCCGAGAGACCCAGTACTTC.

The J gene is TRBJ2-3, the V gene TRBV7-8; D possibly corresponds to TRBD1 (6 bases). CDR1 SGHVS and CDR2 FQNEAQ come from the germline V gene. The CDR3 length is 15 residues. V was clipped by 5 bases and J by 4 bases, with 16 bases between them. The CDR3 sequence is CASSQQQGRADTQYF. The CDR3 bases are TGTGCCAGCAGCCAGCAACAGGGAAGGGCAGATACGCAGTATTTT. The whole variable domain, remainder taken from reference TRBV7-8 and TRBJ2-3, is GAGVSQSPRYKVAKRGQDVALRCDPISGHVSLFWYQQALGQGPEFLTYFQNEAQLDKSGLPSDRFFAERPEGSVSTLKIQRTQQEDSAVYLCASSQQQGRADTQYFGPGTRLTVL.

CDR3 loop: CASSESGGDSAEAFF. The CDR3 DNA sequence: TGCGCCAGCAGTGAGTCGGGGGGGGATAGCGCTGAAGCTTTCTTT. The V and J genes are TRBV10-2 and TRBJ1-1; the D gene is possibly TRBD1 (5 bases). Trimming removed 0 bases at V and 6 bases at J, with 14 bases between. This CDR3 comprises 15 residues. Germline V lookup: CDR1 WSHSY, CDR2 SAAADI.

The chain combines TRBV4-1 with TRBJ2-2; 10 bases match TRBD1. V lost 3 bases to trimming and J lost 7 bases; unmatched junction nucleotides: 8. Germline CDR1 and CDR2: MGHRA and YSYEKL. The CDR3 contains 16 residues. The CDR3 DNA follows: TGCGCCAGCAGCCACCGACAGGGGGCGCTTGTCGGGGAGCTGTTTTTT. This translates into CASSHRQGALVGELFF.

The rearrangement joins TRBV5-8 to TRBJ1-5; D gene uncertain. CDR1 SGHTS and CDR2 YDEGEE come from the germline V gene. The CDR3 sequence is 14 residues long. Trimming left V 6 bases short and J 3 bases short, with 13 bases between. CDR3 protein: CASKYYGNNQPQHF. The CDR3, as DNA: TGTGCCAGCAAGTATTACGGGAACAATCAGCCCCAGCATTTT.

The chain couples TRBV19 to TRBJ1-2; weak D call: TRBD1 (5 bases). V was trimmed by 9 bases and J by 4 bases, leaving 15 bases between them. This CDR3 region has 13 residues. Germline loops: CDR1 LNHDA, CDR2 SQIVND (reference sequence). Here the CDR3 DNA reads TGTGCCAGCCATGCGGGGGGTGGCTATGGCTACACCTTC. Translated, it gives CASHAGGGYGYTF. Based on the CDR3 plus reference TRBV19 and TRBJ1-2, the full variable domain is DGGITQSPKYLFRKEGQNVTLSCEQNLNHDAMYWYRQDPGQGLRLIYYSQIVNDFQKGDIAEGYSVSREKKESFPLTVTSAQKNPTAFYLCASHAGGGYGYTFGSGTRLTVV.

The chain has TRBV5-6 and TRBJ2-6, with D possibly TRBD1 on 7 matching bases. CDR3 length: 19 amino acids. With 7 bases removed from V and 0 bases from J, the gap between germline ends came to 23 bases. Germline V gives CDR1 SGHDT, CDR2 YYEEEE. For the CDR3, the DNA is TGTGCCAGCGTGGCTTTCCTACAGGGGACTTTCTCTGGGGCCAACGTCCTGACTTTC. This codes for CASVAFLQGTFSGANVLTF.